Only one count was recorded for the clone carrying this T cell receptor beta chain. J lost 7 bases, V lost 4 bases, and 8 bases had no gene match. Germline V gene lookup returns CDR1 SGHRS and CDR2 YFSETQ. CDR3 length equals 14 residues. These data originate in a study of blood T cell repertoires in COVID-19. The overall study: The United States, Italy and Spain provided the acute and convalescent COVID-19 samples. PBMCs, B-cell-depleted T cells, or T cells provided the cDNA or gDNA that made up the material.

During active infection, Seattle patients enrolled and were then monitored through disease. Original methodology: Nucleated cell number was recorded as an estimate derived from reference gene primer amplification. This table comes from immunoSEQ multiplex PCR, and its TCRdb copy is limited to in-frame clones, with some not included. D and trimming come from the DNA, and the V and J calls and clone size come from that table. The data show roughly 70,000 clones, over 60% seen once. The clonotype originates from a man aged 60-69 years with COVID-19, enrolled during active disease. The rearrangement uses TRBV5-1 and TRBJ1-2; TRBD1 matches at 9 bases. Sequencing was done on a sample of peripheral blood. For the CDR3, the DNA is TGCGCCAGCAGCGCCGGACAGGGGTTGGGTGGCTACACCTTC. Translation gives CASSAGQGLGGYTF.